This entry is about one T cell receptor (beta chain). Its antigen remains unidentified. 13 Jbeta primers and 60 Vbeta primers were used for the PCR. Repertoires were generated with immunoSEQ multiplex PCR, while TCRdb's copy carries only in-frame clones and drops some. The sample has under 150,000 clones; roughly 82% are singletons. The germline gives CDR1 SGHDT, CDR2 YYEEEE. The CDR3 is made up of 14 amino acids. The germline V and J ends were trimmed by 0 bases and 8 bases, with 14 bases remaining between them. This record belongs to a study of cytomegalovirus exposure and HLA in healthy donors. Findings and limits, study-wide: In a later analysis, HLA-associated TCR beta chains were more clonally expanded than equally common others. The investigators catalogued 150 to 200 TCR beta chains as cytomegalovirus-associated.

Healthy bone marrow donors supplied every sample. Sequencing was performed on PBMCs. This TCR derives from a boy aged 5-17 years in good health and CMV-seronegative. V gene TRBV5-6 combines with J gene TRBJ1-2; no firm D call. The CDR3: CASSLEEGPWGYTF. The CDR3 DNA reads TGTGCCAGCAGCTTGGAAGAGGGCCCCTGGGGCTACACCTTC.